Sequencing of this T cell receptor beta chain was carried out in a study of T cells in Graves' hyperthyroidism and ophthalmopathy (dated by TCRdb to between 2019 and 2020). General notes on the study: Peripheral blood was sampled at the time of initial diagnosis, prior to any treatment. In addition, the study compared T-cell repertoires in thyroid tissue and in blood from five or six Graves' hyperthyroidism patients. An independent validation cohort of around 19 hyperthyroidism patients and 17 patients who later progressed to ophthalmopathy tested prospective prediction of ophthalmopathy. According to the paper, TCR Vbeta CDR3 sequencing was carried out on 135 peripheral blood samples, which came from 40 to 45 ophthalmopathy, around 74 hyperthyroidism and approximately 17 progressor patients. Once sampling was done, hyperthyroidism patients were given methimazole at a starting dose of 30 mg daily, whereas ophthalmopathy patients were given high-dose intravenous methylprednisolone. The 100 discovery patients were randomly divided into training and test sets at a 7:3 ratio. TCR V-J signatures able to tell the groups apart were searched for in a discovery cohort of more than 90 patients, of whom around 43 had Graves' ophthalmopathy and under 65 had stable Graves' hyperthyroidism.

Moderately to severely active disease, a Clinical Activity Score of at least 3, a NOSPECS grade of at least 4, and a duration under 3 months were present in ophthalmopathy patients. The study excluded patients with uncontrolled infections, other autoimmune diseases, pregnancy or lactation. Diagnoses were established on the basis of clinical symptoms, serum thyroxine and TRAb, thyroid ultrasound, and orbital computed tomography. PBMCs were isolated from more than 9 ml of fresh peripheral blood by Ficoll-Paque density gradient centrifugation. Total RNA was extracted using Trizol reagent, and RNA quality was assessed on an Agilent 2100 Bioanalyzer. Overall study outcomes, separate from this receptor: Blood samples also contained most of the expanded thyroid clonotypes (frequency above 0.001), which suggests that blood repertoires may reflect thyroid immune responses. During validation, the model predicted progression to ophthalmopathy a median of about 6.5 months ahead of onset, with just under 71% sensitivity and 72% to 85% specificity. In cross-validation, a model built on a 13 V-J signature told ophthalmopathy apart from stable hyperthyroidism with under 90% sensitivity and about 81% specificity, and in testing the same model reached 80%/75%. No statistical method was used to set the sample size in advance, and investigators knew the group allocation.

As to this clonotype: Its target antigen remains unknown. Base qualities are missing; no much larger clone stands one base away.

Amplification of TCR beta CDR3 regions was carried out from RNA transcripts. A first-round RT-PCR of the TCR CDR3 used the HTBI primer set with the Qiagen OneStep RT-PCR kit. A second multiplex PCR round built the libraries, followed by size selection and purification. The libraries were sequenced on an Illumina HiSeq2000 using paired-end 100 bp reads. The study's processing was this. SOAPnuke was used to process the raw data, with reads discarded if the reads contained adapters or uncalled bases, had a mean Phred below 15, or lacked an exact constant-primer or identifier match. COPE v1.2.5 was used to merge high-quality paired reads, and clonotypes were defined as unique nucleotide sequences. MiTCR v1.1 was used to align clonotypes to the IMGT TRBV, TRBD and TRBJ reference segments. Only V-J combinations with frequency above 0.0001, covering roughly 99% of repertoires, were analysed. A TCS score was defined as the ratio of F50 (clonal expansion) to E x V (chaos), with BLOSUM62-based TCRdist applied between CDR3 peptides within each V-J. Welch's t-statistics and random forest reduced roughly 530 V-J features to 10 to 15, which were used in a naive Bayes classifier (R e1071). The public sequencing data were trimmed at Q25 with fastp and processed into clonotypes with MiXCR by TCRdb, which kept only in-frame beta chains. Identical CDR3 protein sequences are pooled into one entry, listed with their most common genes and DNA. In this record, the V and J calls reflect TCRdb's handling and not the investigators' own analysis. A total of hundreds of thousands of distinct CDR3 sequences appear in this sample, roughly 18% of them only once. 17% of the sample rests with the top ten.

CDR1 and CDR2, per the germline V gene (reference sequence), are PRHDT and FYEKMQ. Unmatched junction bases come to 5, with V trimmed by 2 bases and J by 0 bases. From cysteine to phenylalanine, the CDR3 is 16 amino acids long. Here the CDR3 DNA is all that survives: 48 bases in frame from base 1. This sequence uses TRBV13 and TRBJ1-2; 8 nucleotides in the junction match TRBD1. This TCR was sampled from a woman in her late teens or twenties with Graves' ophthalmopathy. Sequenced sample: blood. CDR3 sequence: CASSLPSTGANYGYTF. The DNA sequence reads TGTGCCAGCAGCTTACCCTCGACAGGGGCTAACTATGGCTACACCTTC.